A single sample is the source of the 23 T cell receptor beta chains below, sequenced in a study of tissue T cells after allogeneic stem cell transplantation. Measured with immunoSEQ multiplex PCR; TCRdb has only the in-frame clones, and not every one. The sample records some 7,000 clones, around 72% being singletons. Here the sequenced sample was skin, taken at autopsy. These receptors all stem from a male patient aged 60 or older with steroid-refractory graft-versus-host disease after an allogeneic stem cell transplant. Some T cells may arise from the graft donor.

The rearrangement joins TRBV30 to TRBJ2-1, with D possibly matching TRBD2 (5 bases). Trimming removed 8 bases from V and 2 bases from J, with 19 bases in between. The CDR3 covers 15 residues. Germline CDR1 is GTSNPN and CDR2 is SVGIG (reference sequence). The CDR3 DNA is TGTGCCCGGAATTTGGCCTCGGGGACCTACAATGAGCAGTTCTTC. This encodes CARNLASGTYNEQFF. Combining the CDR3 with reference TRBV30 and TRBJ2-1 gives the whole variable domain SQTIHQWPATLVQPVGSPLSLECTVEGTSNPNLYWYRQAAGRGLQLLFYSVGIGQISSEVPQNLSASRPQDRQFILSSKKLLLSDSGFYLCARNLASGTYNEQFFGPGTRLTVL.

The rearrangement uses TRBV7-2 and TRBJ1-1; a possible D gene is TRBD1 (5 bases). Per germline, CDR1 SGHTA and CDR2 FQGNSA. The V end lost 1 base, the J end lost 5 bases, and 11 bases lay between the germline ends. This CDR3 spans 14 amino acids. The CDR3 loop reads CASSLVRVGTEAFF. The DNA for the CDR3 is TGTGCCAGCAGCTTAGTCAGGGTGGGAACTGAAGCTTTCTTT.

CDR3 nucleotides: TGTGCCAGCAGTGAAACGGGACGGTACACTGAAGCTTTCTTT. As protein: CASSETGRYTEAFF. The chain is built from TRBV25-1 and TRBJ1-1, with D maybe TRBD1 (5 bases). This CDR3 has 14 amino acids. V lost 2 bases and J lost 3, with 10 bases in between. CDR1 and CDR2 (germline): MGHDK, SYGVNS.

The chain combines TRBV29-1 with TRBJ2-1, with TRBD2 matching over 14 bases. Germline CDR1 reads SQVTM; CDR2 reads ANQGSEA. The length of the CDR3 is 16 residues. V lost 6 bases to trimming and J lost 3 bases; unmatched junction nucleotides: 7. DNA for the CDR3: TGCAGCGTCGCGGGACTAGCGGGGGCGAACTACAATGAGCAGTTCTTC. As protein: CSVAGLAGANYNEQFF.

V and J are TRBV16 and TRBJ1-1; tentative D call: TRBD1 (5 bases). The V and J ends lost 4 bases and 2 bases respectively, with 11 bases between them. CDR3 length equals 14 residues. Germline V lookup: CDR1 KGHSY, CDR2 FQNENV. In DNA, the CDR3 is TGTGCCAGCAGCCCCCCGGGACTTAACACTGAAGCTTTCTTT. It codes for CASSPPGLNTEAFF.

The chain has TRBV29-1 and TRBJ1-1; D call uncertain. The CDR3 is 12 amino acids. Trimming removed 4 bases at V and 5 bases at J, with 11 bases between. Germline V lookup: CDR1 SQVTM, CDR2 ANQGSEA. The CDR3 DNA is TGCAGCGTTGGCCTTTGGGCGACTGAAGCTTTCTTT. It encodes CSVGLWATEAFF.

The chain carries TRBV28 and TRBJ2-3; weak D call: TRBD2 (6 bases). Germline V lookup: CDR1 MDHEN, CDR2 SYDVKM. This CDR3 spans 12 amino acids. For the CDR3, the DNA is TGTGGGACTATCTTGACGACAGATACGCAGTATTTT. Its protein product is CGTILTTDTQYF.

This clone was counted only a few times. The chain combines TRBV5-4 with TRBJ2-7; 7 nucleotides align to TRBD2. The trim removed 1 base at V and 0 bases at J, leaving 4 bases unmatched. CDR3 length: 15 residues. Germline CDR1 and CDR2: SGHNT and YYREEE (reference sequence). The CDR3 loop reads CASSLLPGGSYEQYF. CDR3 DNA: TGTGCCAGCAGCTTGTTGCCGGGGGGCTCCTACGAGCAGTACTTC.

This rearrangement joins TRBV30 to TRBJ2-5; D ambiguous. Trimming cost V 0 bases and J 5 bases, with 16 bases left between them. The germline gives CDR1 GTSNPN, CDR2 SVGIG (reference sequence). This CDR3 has 15 residues. The CDR3 DNA follows: TGTGCCTGGAGTGTACTGGTTCCGTCCCGGGAGACCCAGTACTTC. Its protein product is CAWSVLVPSRETQYF.

The chain carries TRBV27 and TRBJ1-1, with no clear D. From germline, CDR1 is MNHEY and CDR2 SMNVEV (reference sequence). The CDR3 runs 15 residues. Trimming left V 4 bases short and J 1 base short, with 13 bases between. CDR3 sequence: CASSSTWTGNTEAFF. CDR3 DNA sequence: TGTGCCAGCAGTTCTACTTGGACCGGGAACACTGAAGCTTTCTTT.

This sequence joins TRBV28 and TRBJ2-7; possible D gene TRBD1, 6 bases. This CDR3 region has 18 residues. V was pared by 8 bases and J by 0 bases, with 26 bases between. The germline CDR1 and CDR2 sequences are MDHEN and SYDVKM. The CDR3 loop is CASGLQGVVPWISYEQYF. CDR3 DNA: TGTGCCAGCGGGCTACAGGGAGTGGTTCCCTGGATCTCCTACGAGCAGTACTTC.

This chain links TRBV24-1 with TRBJ2-1; no reliable D call. CDR1 and CDR2 from the germline V gene are KGHDR and SFDVKD. CDR3 length: 13 amino acids. The ends were cut back, 4 bases at V and 8 bases at J, with 11 bases in the middle. CDR3 sequence (DNA): TGTGCCACCAGTGACCTATTAAGGCATGAGCAGTTCTTC. Amino acids: CATSDLLRHEQFF.

This rearrangement joins TRBV4-1 to TRBJ2-5; 15 bases line up with TRBD2. The CDR3 loop spans 19 amino acids. Per germline, CDR1 MGHRA and CDR2 YSYEKL. The V gene end was trimmed by 1 base and the J gene end by 1 base; junction bases not matched to a gene: 7. CDR3 coding DNA: TGCGCCAGCAGCCAAGTCCCGGGACTAGCGGGGGGCCTCCAAGAGACCCAGTACTTC. It is translated as CASSQVPGLAGGLQETQYF.

This chain links TRBV7-9 with TRBJ2-5, with D possibly matching TRBD2 (5 bases). Per the germline V gene, CDR1 is SEHNR and CDR2 is FQNEAQ (reference sequence). The length of the CDR3 is 14 residues. V lost 6 bases and J lost 4, with 15 bases in between. The CDR3 spells CASSAYGIPETQYF. The CDR3 nucleotides read TGTGCCAGCAGTGCTTACGGGATCCCAGAGACCCAGTACTTC.

This clone was counted a few times. The chain uses TRBV24-1 and TRBJ2-3; D is ambiguous. Germline CDR1 KGHDR, CDR2 SFDVKD. This CDR3 is built from 13 residues. V was cut by 1 base and J by 9 bases, with 10 bases left in between. CDR3 sequence: CATSDLSLPTQYF. Written as DNA, the CDR3 is TGTGCCACCAGTGATTTATCTTTGCCAACGCAGTATTTT.

The V and J genes are TRBV21-1 and TRBJ2-5; TRBD1, the table's D call, was not compared with the DNA. TRBV21-1 is described as a pseudogene. CDR3 length: 13 amino acids. This CDR3 reads CASSKQGQETQYF. DNA of the CDR3: TGTGCCAGCAGCAAACAGGGACAAGAGACCCAGTACTTC.

There are a few counts of this clone. The V call is TRBV6-5, the J call TRBJ2-1; 7 bases align to TRBD1. V lost 2 bases, J lost 5 bases, and 6 bases stayed unmatched. The CDR3 extends over 15 amino acids. Germline V gene data show CDR1 as MNHEY and CDR2 as SVGAGI. CDR3 loop: CASSYRRTGNNEQFF. Here the CDR3 DNA reads TGTGCCAGCAGTTACCGTCGGACAGGCAACAATGAGCAGTTCTTC.

The V and J genes are TRBV2 and TRBJ2-3; D perhaps matches TRBD2 (5 bases). The CDR3 is made up of 11 amino acids. The V end lost 10 bases, the J end lost 6 bases, and 11 bases lay between the germline ends. CDR1 SNHLY and CDR2 FYNNEI come from the germline V gene. CDR3 sequence (DNA): TGTGCCACCCTTACGGGGGATACGCAGTATTTT. Amino acids: CATLTGDTQYF. The full variable domain, in which reference TRBV2 and TRBJ2-3 provide the parts outside the CDR3, is EPEVTQTPSHQVTQMGQEVILRCVPISNHLYFYWYRQILGQKVEFLVSFYNNEISEKSEIFDDQFSVERPDGSNFTLKIRSTKLEDSAMYFCATLTGDTQYFGPGTRLTVL.

J is TRBJ1-3 and V is TRBV3-1 (or the pseudogene TRBV3-2); no clear D gene. In germline, CDR1 is LGHDT, CDR2 YNNKEL (reference sequence). CDR3 length equals 14 residues. V gave up 4 bases and J gave up 5 bases, with 12 bases separating them. The CDR3 bases are TGTGCCAGCAGCCCCGGATCGGGTAGAAACACCATATATTTT. It specifies CASSPGSGRNTIYF.

The table lists this clone with a count of one. This chain connects TRBV12-3 or TRBV12-4 to TRBJ1-2; D not resolved. CDR3 length: 12 amino acids. Trimming removed 5 bases at V and 4 bases at J, with 8 bases between. CDR3 bases: TGTGCCAGCAGTCCGGACCTCTATGGCTACACCTTC. Its translation is CASSPDLYGYTF.

This rearrangement joins TRBV24-1 to TRBJ1-5; the D gene is possibly TRBD1 (5 bases). The germline V and J ends were trimmed by 4 bases and 7 bases, with 13 bases remaining between them. Per germline, CDR1 KGHDR and CDR2 SFDVKD. The CDR3 sequence is 14 residues long. Here the CDR3 DNA reads TGTGCCACCAGTGACCCAGGGTCTGGGCAGCCCCAGCATTTT. The encoded protein is CATSDPGSGQPQHF.

This clone is categorized as large. Mismatch with germline at one junction end may stem from a read error. CDR3 sequence (DNA): TGTGCCAGCAGTTCCCCTCAAAGTAGCTTGCACTTC. As protein: CASSSPQSSLHF. This chain connects TRBV28 to TRBJ2-7; D gene unclear. The CDR3 sequence is 12 residues long. Germline loops: CDR1 MDHEN, CDR2 SYDVKM.

This clone was counted a few times. The chain couples TRBV5-1 to TRBJ1-6, with no clear D. Trimming stripped 1 base from V and 6 bases from J, with 11 bases between. The CDR3 has 15 residues. Germline CDR1 reads SGHRS; CDR2 reads YFSETQ. CDR3 protein: CASSLSSSANSPLHF. For the CDR3, the DNA is TGCGCCAGCAGCTTGAGTTCGTCGGCTAATTCACCCCTCCACTTT.